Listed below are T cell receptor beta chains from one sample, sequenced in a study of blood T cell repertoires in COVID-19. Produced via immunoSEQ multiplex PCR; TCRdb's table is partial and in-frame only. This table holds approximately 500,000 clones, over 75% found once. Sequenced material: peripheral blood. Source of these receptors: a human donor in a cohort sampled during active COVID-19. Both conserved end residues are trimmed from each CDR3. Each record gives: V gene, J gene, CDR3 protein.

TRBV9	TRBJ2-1	ASSVRPSGGYNEQF
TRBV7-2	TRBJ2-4	ASSFTQGWWDIQY
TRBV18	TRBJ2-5	ASSVGEQETQY
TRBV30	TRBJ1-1	AWSHTGGRTEAF
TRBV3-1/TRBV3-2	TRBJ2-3	ASSQDTGFGTDTQY
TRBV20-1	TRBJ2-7	SASETGTSGSYEQY
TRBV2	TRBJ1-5	ASSAGQNQPQH
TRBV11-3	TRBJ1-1	ASSSFPGTEAF
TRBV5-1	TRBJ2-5	ASSWGHRAGQETQY
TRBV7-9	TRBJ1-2	ASSLAQGSYGYT
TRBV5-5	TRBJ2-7	ASSMGLAEPYEQY
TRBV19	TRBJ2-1	ASSINRVGERASSYNEQF
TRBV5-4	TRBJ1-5	ASSLQGEGNQPQH
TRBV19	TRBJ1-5	ASRVTGTGGGQPQH
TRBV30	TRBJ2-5	AWSWARGETQY
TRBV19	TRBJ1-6	ASSQGQGYSPLH
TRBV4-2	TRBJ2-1	ASSQVLSQTNYNEQF
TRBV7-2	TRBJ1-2	ASSNQGGYT
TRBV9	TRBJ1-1	ASSVSGRVENTEAF
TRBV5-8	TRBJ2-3	ASSLQGHTDTQY
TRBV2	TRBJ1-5	ASSEGENQPQH
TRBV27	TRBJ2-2	AAGLYTGELF
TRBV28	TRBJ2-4	ASSQPGGAKNIQY
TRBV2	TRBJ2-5	ASRAGGSQETQY
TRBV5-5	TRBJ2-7	ASSFLDSPRGEQY
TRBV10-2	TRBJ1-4	ASSVRQNNEKLF
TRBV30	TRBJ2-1	AWKRGTSGSLDEQF
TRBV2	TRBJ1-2	ASSERWYGYT
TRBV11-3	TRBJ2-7	ASSPGGLGSYEQY
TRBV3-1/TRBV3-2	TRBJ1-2	ASSQEGLGRVTYGYT
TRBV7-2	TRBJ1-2	ASSPRTGPAYGYT
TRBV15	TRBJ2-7	ATSRGGQGSYEQY
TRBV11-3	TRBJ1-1	ASSLNRDTEAF
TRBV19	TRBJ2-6	ASKKLPGQGASGANVLT
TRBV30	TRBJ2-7	AWSAWLDTPGADEQY
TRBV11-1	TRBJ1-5	ASSPDRSNQPQH
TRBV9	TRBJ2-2	ASSLTGTSGWAGELF
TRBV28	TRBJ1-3	ASSSRQGAVTIY
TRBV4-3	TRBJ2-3	ASSQDGTSTDTQY
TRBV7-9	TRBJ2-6	ASSTLAGDVSGANVLT
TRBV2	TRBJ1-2	ASSEQGGDYGYT
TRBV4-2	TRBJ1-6	ASSQDSGENSPLH
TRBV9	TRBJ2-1	ASSVTSGSYNEQF